This T cell receptor (beta chain) was sequenced in a study of blood T cell repertoires in COVID-19. Across the study: Samples representing acute and convalescent COVID-19 were sourced from the United States, Italy and Spain. Nucleic acid was either cDNA or gDNA, and it came from T cells, B-cell-depleted T cells, or PBMCs.

The CDR3 has 16 amino acids. The germline gives CDR1 LGHNA, CDR2 YNFKEQ. V was clipped by 1 base and J by 0 bases; unmatched bases: 3. Methods used by the authors: Estimated nucleated cell counts came from reference gene primer amplification. Data came from immunoSEQ multiplex PCR; TCRdb stores just in-frame clones and leaves some out. V and J calls and clone size come straight from that table; D and trimming were deduced from the DNA. The table has 210,000 or so clones, around 84% seen once. Participants' reported clinical history set cohort assignment. This chain connects TRBV4-2 to TRBJ1-3; 7 nucleotides align to TRBD1. The specimen sequenced was PBMCs or T cells enriched from blood (not recorded which). The TCR was taken from a man younger than 40 with acute COVID-19. Here the CDR3 reads CASSQGDSYSGNTIYF. The CDR3 coding sequence is TGTGCCAGCAGCCAAGGGGACAGCTACTCTGGAAACACCATATATTTT.